This T cell receptor (beta chain) was observed in a study of T cells in Graves' hyperthyroidism and ophthalmopathy (dated 2019 in TCRdb). Background for the entire study: Peripheral blood was sampled at the time of initial diagnosis, prior to any treatment. To identify TCR V-J signatures that set the groups apart, the researchers used a discovery cohort of more than 95 patients, made up of 40 to 45 with Graves' ophthalmopathy and around 58 with stable Graves' hyperthyroidism. Prospective prediction of ophthalmopathy was tested in an independent validation cohort consisting of about 19 hyperthyroidism patients and some 15 patients who later progressed to ophthalmopathy. The roughly 90 discovery patients were divided at random into training and test sets in a 7:3 ratio. In roughly six Graves' hyperthyroidism patients, the study also compared T-cell repertoires from thyroid tissue with T-cell repertoires from blood. After sampling, hyperthyroidism patients received methimazole starting at 30 mg daily, and ophthalmopathy patients received high-dose intravenous methylprednisolone. According to the paper, TCR Vbeta CDR3 sequencing was carried out on around 140 peripheral blood samples, which came from 40 to 45 ophthalmopathy, about 75 hyperthyroidism and 17 progressor patients.

What the research found in general, with its limitations: In validation, the model predicted progression to ophthalmopathy with 55% to 71% sensitivity and around 72% specificity, a median of about 6 months before onset. Sample size was not statistically predetermined, and blinding of investigators to group allocation was not performed. In cross-validation, a model built on a 13 V-J signature told ophthalmopathy apart from stable hyperthyroidism with approximately 91% sensitivity and 81% to 82% specificity, and in testing the same model reached 80%/75%. Most expanded thyroid clonotypes (frequency above 0.001) were also found in blood, which suggests that blood repertoires may mirror thyroid immune responses.

In the ophthalmopathy patients, disease was moderately to severely active, with a Clinical Activity Score of 3 or more, a NOSPECS grade of 4 or more, and a duration of less than 3 months. The study excluded patients with uncontrolled infections, other autoimmune diseases, pregnancy or lactation. Diagnoses were established on the basis of clinical symptoms, serum thyroxine and TRAb, thyroid ultrasound, and orbital computed tomography. Ficoll-Paque density gradient centrifugation was used to isolate PBMCs from around 9.1 ml of fresh peripheral blood. Total RNA was extracted using Trizol reagent, and RNA quality was assessed on an Agilent 2100 Bioanalyzer. This clonotype has a count of ten or more. This receptor's antigen is unknown. Per-base qualities were not stored, and no clone one base away is much larger. CDR1 and CDR2 are drawn from the germline V gene: MDHEN, SYDVKM. Germline trimming: 6 bases from V, 0 bases from J; junction bases outside gene matches: 6. From the cysteine up to the phenylalanine, the CDR3 has a length of 15 residues. The only DNA kept is the CDR3, 45 bases in frame from the first base.

TCR beta CDR3 regions were amplified from RNA transcripts. The TCR CDR3 was subjected to a first round of RT-PCR using the HTBI primer set and the Qiagen OneStep RT-PCR kit. A second multiplex PCR round built the libraries, followed by size selection and purification. Sequencing of the libraries was done on an Illumina HiSeq2000 using paired-end 100 bp reads. In the authors' own workflow: SOAPnuke was used to process the raw data, removing reads that contained adapters or uncalled bases, had a mean Phred below 15, or lacked an exact match to the constant primer or identifier. COPE v1.2.5 was used to merge high-quality paired reads, and clonotypes were defined as unique nucleotide sequences. MiTCR v1.1 was used to align the clonotypes against IMGT TRBV, TRBD and TRBJ reference segments. The analysis was restricted to V-J combinations with a frequency above 0.0001, which together covered over 99% of the repertoires. The TCS score was defined as the ratio of F50 (clonal expansion) to E x V (chaos), calculated using BLOSUM62-based TCRdist between CDR3 peptides within each V-J. Welch's t-statistics and random forest reduced around 520 V-J features to about 13, which were used in a naive Bayes classifier (R e1071). TCRdb reprocessing: public reads trimmed at Q25 with fastp, clones called with MiXCR, in-frame beta chains kept. Each entry merges the rows of one CDR3 protein and shows their most common DNA and genes. The V and J calls shown here were made by TCRdb, not taken from the authors' results. The sample has approximately 600,000 distinct CDR3 sequences on record, about 20% of them singletons. About 35% of the sample rests with the top ten.

The sequence joins TRBV28 to TRBJ1-1, with 8 middle bases fitting TRBD1. The TCR sequence derives from a young man with Graves' ophthalmopathy. Specimen: blood. The sequenced DNA: TGTGCCAGCAGGAGGACAGGGCTAATGAACACTGAAGCTTTCTTT. Its coded protein is CASRRTGLMNTEAFF.